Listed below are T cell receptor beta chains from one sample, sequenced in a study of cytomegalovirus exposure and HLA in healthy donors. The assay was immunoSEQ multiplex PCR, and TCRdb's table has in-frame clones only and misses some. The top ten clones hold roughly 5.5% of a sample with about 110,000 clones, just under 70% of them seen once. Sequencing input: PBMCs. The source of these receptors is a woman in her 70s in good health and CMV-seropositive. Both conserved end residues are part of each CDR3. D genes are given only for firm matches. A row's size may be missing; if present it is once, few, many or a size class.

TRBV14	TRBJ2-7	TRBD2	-	TGTGCCAGCAGCCCTAGCGGGGTAACTTCGTACGGGCAGTACTTC	CASSPSGVTSYGQYF
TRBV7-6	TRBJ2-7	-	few	TGTGCCAGCAGCTTACCGACAGAGCCCTACGAGCAGTACTTC	CASSLPTEPYEQYF
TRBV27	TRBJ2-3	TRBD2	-	TGTGCCAGCAGTTTATTTGCGGGGGGGGGCACAGATACGCAGTATTTT	CASSLFAGGGTDTQYF
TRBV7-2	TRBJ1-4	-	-	TGTGCCAGCAGCCCCCAGGGCAGGCTTAATGAAAAACTGTTTTTT	CASSPQGRLNEKLFF
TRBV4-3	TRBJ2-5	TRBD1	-	TGCGCCAGCAGCCAAGGAAGTTTGACAGGGCAAGAGACCCAGTACTTC	CASSQGSLTGQETQYF
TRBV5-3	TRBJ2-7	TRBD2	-	TGTGCCAGAAGCTTGGGGGCAGCGGGAGTCCCCTACGAGCAGTACTTC	CARSLGAAGVPYEQYF
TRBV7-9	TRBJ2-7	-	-	TGTGCCAGCAGCGGTAGGGGGGGTCGGTACGAGCAGTACTTC	CASSGRGGRYEQYF
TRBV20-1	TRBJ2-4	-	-	TGCAGTGGGTTTTCGGACATTCAGTACTTC	CSGFSDIQYF
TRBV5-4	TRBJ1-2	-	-	TGTGCCAGCAGCTTCAATAACTTATCGGGAGGAGGCTACACCTTC	CASSFNNLSGGGYTF
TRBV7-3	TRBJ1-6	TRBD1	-	TGTGCCAGCAGCTCCGAGCTACAGGGGTCACCCCTCCACTTT	CASSSELQGSPLHF
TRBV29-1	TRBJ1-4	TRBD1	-	TGCAGCGTTGGGGGACAGCGCGGGGAAAAACTGTTTTTT	CSVGGQRGEKLFF
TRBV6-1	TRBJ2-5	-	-	TGTGCCAGCAGCGGGGGAGCCCCTCAAGAGACCCAGTACTTC	CASSGGAPQETQYF
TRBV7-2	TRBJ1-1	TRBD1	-	TGTGCCAGCAGCTTACAGGGGGCGGGTATAAGCACTGAAGCTTTCTTT	CASSLQGAGISTEAFF
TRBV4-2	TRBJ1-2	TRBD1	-	TGTGCCAGCAGCCAAGACGGGACAGGGGTGGACTATGGCTACACCTTC	CASSQDGTGVDYGYTF
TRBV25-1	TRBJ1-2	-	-	TGTGCCAGCAGTCGCCCGGGACAAGGATATGGCTACACCTTC	CASSRPGQGYGYTF
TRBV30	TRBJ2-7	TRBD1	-	TGTGCCTGGAGTGTAACAGGGGTGACCTACGAGCAGTACTTC	CAWSVTGVTYEQYF
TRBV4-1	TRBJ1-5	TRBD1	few	TGCGCCAGCAGCCAAGATTGGGGACAGTCCTATCAGCCCCAGCATTTT	CASSQDWGQSYQPQHF
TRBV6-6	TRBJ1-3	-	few	TGTGCCAGCAGCCCCGCTGGAAACACCATATATTTT	CASSPAGNTIYF
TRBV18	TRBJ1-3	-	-	TGTGCCAGCTCACCACCGAACAGGGCCTCTGGAAACACCATATATTTT	CASSPPNRASGNTIYF
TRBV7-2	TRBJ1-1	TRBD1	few	TGTGCCAGCAGCCCTACCGCGCCGACAGGGACCACTGAAGCTTTCTTT	CASSPTAPTGTTEAFF
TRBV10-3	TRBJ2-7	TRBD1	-	TGTGCCATCAGTGGGACAGGGCACTCCTACGAGCAGTACTTC	CAISGTGHSYEQYF
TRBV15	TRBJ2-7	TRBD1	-	TGTGCCACCAGCAGAACTCAAACCCCTGGGCGGGACAGGCTTCAGTACTTC	CATSRTQTPGRDRLQYF
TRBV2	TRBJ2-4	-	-	TGTGCCAGCAGTGAGTCTGTTTACAAAAACACTCAGTACTTC	CASSESVYKNTQYF
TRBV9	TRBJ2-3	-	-	TGTGCCAGCAGCGTATCTTTCACAGATACGCAGTATTTT	CASSVSFTDTQYF
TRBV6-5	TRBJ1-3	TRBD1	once	TGTGCCAGCAGCTTCGGGACAGGGGCTGGAAACACCATATATTTT	CASSFGTGAGNTIYF
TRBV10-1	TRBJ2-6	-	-	TGCGCCAGCAGTGAAGGAGTTGGGGCCAACGTCCTGACTTTC	CASSEGVGANVLTF
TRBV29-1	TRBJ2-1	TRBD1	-	TGCAGCGTTGAAGGAGGGGCGCCAGGGGGCTCCTACAATGAGCAGTTCTTC	CSVEGGAPGGSYNEQFF
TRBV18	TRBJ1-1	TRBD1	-	TGTGTCAGCTCACCGTTCGGACAGGGATACACTGAAGCTTTCTTT	CVSSPFGQGYTEAFF
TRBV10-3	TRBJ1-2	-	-	TGTGCCATCCGGGAAGATGGCTACACCTTC	CAIREDGYTF
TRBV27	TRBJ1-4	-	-	TGTGCCAGCAGTTTCGACTATAATGAAAAACTGTTTTTT	CASSFDYNEKLFF
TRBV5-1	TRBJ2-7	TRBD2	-	TGCGCCAGCAGTCTCCGCACTAGCGGGGGGTCCTACGAGCAGTACTTC	CASSLRTSGGSYEQYF
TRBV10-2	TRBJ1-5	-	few	TGCGCCCGGTCGGGGTTTCAGCCCCAGCATTTT	CARSGFQPQHF
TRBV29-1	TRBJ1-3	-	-	TGCAGCGTGGGGGACAACTCTGGAAACACCATATATTTT	CSVGDNSGNTIYF
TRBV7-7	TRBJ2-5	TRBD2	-	TGTGCTAGCAGCCCTAGCGGGGCTGAGACCCAGTACTTC	CASSPSGAETQYF
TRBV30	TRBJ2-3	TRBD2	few	TGTGCCTGGAGGCTAGCGGCTACAGATACGCAGTATTTT	CAWRLAATDTQYF
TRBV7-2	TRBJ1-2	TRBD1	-	TGTGCCAGCAGCTTAGGCGGGACAGCCGGGGCCTATGGCTACACCTTC	CASSLGGTAGAYGYTF
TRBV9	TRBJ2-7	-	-	TGTGCCAGCAGCGTAGATGTGGGGCTGACGTCGGCCTACGAGCAGTACTTC	CASSVDVGLTSAYEQYF
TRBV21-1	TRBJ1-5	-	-	TGTGCCAGCAGCCCGGGACAGGGGTTCAACCAGCCCCAGCATTTT	CASSPGQGFNQPQHF
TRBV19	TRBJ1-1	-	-	TGTGCCAGTAGTTTCGGGGACACCAACACTGAAGCTTTCTTT	CASSFGDTNTEAFF
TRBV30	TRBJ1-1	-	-	TGTGCCTGGTCGGGACAACTGAACACTGAAGCTTTCTTT	CAWSGQLNTEAFF
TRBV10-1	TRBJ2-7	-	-	TGCGCCAGCAGTGTGACAGGACCCGAAAGCTACGAGCAGTACTTC	CASSVTGPESYEQYF
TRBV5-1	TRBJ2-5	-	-	TGCGCCAGCAGCTTGCCACCTCCAGGGGAGCGAGAGACCCAGTACTTC	CASSLPPPGERETQYF
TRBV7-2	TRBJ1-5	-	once	TGTGCCAGCAGCCCACGTTCAGGGTTTGGTCAGCCCCAGCATTTT	CASSPRSGFGQPQHF
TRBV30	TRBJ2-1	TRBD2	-	TGTGCCTGGAGTCTAGCGGGGGGTATGAATGAGCAGTTCTTC	CAWSLAGGMNEQFF
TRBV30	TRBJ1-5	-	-	TGTGCCTGGAGTGGGGAGACATCAAATCAGCCCCAGCATTTT	CAWSGETSNQPQHF